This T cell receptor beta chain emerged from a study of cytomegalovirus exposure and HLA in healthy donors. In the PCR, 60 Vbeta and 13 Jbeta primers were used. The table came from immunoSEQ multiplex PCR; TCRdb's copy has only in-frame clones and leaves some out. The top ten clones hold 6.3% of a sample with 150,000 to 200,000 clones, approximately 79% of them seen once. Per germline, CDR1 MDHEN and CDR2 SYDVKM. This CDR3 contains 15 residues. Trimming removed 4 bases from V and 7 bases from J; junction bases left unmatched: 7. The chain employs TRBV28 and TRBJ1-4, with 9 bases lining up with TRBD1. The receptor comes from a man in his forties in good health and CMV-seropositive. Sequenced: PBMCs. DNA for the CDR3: TGTGCCAGCAGTTCGAACAGGGGGCGCAGTGAAAAACTGTTTTTT. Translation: CASSSNRGRSEKLFF. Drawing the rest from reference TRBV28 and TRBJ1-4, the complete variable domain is DVKVTQSSRYLVKRTGEKVFLECVQDMDHENMFWYRQDPGLGLRLIYFSYDVKMKEKGDIPEGYSVSREKKERFSLILESASTNQTSMYLCASSSNRGRSEKLFFGSGTQLSVL.